The rows below give T cell receptor beta chains drawn from one sample of a study of blood T cells in healthy people across ages. TCRdb fed the 5' RACE reads into MiXCR, producing one record per CDR3 protein. The sample contains roughly 790,000 distinct CDR3 sequences, roughly 45% of which appear only once. The sequencing input was blood. These receptors were taken from a woman aged 60 to 75 in good health. The CDR3 runs from the conserved cysteine through the conserved F or W. The order of the fields is clone size, D gene, J gene, V gene, CDR3 protein, CDR3 DNA. A D gene is named only where the DNA matches it firmly. The size field is filled for only some rows; it gives once, few, many or a size class.

>NA|TRBD2|TRBJ2-5|TRBV20-1
CSASGGRETQYF
TGCAGTGCCAGCGGGGGGCGAGAGACCCAGTACTTC
>few|NA|TRBJ2-2|TRBV7-3
CASSLNPGTHTGELFF
TGTGCCAGCAGCTTAAATCCGGGGACCCACACCGGGGAGCTGTTTTTT
>NA|NA|TRBJ1-6|TRBV3-1
CASSQAVTSNNSPLHF
TGTGCCAGCAGTCAGGCCGTGACAAGCAATAATTCACCCCTCCACTTT
>NA|NA|TRBJ1-6|TRBV7-2
CASSLDINRANSPLHF
TGTGCCAGCAGCTTAGACATTAATAGGGCTAATTCACCCCTCCACTTT
>NA|NA|TRBJ1-1|TRBV6-5
CASRRTEAGDTEAFF
TGTGCCAGCAGGCGAACAGAGGCCGGGGACACTGAAGCTTTCTTT
>few|NA|TRBJ2-7|TRBV20-1
CSARSAGSYEQYF
TGCAGTGCACGATCCGCGGGGAGCTACGAGCAGTACTTC
>few|NA|TRBJ2-1|TRBV7-3
CASSQQGPYNEQFF
TGTGCCAGCAGCCAACAGGGCCCCTACAATGAGCAGTTCTTC
>many|TRBD2|TRBJ2-7|TRBV29-1
CSVGVAGGSYEQYF
TGCAGCGTTGGAGTAGCGGGAGGTTCCTACGAGCAGTACTTC
>many|NA|TRBJ2-5|TRBV14
CASSQVQGTQYF
TGTGCCAGCAGCCAAGTCCAAGGGACCCAGTACTTC
>few|NA|TRBJ2-7|TRBV27
CASSFSGDFSYEQYF
TGTGCCAGCAGTTTTTCAGGTGATTTCTCCTACGAGCAGTACTTC
>once|NA|TRBJ2-3|TRBV9
CASSVDPSPDTQYF
TGTGCCAGCAGCGTAGACCCCAGCCCAGATACGCAATATTTT
>few|NA|TRBJ1-2|TRBV6-1
CASSERERRGYTF
TGTGCCAGCAGTGAACGGGAGAGGCGAGGCTACACCTTC
>NA|TRBD2|TRBJ2-7|TRBV11-2
CASSLELAGQTYEQYF
TGTGCCAGCAGCTTAGAACTAGCGGGACAAACCTACGAGCAGTACTTC
>NA|NA|TRBJ1-2|TRBV10-3
CAIFVGQSYGYTF
TGTGCCATATTTGTCGGACAGTCCTATGGCTACACCTTC
>few|TRBD1|TRBJ2-7|TRBV12-3/TRBV12-4
CASTRTGPYEQYF
TGTGCCAGCACTCGGACAGGGCCCTACGAGCAGTACTTC
>few|NA|TRBJ2-2|TRBV9
CASSVDGGTGELFF
TGTGCCAGCAGCGTAGATGGGGGGACCGGGGAGCTGTTTTTT